The rows below give T cell receptor beta chains drawn from one sample of a study of T cell responses to AZD1222 COVID-19 vaccine. Clones were sequenced by immunoSEQ multiplex PCR, and TCRdb holds only the in-frame ones, with some missing. The sample carries tens of thousands of clones, roughly 88% recorded once. The source was peripheral blood, collected on day 0 of MenACWY control vaccination. These receptors were collected from an adult in good health. Each CDR3 is given with its conserved first and last residue. The order of the fields is J gene, D gene, clone size, V gene, CDR3 protein, CDR3 DNA. D genes are given only for firm matches. The size field is filled for only some rows; it gives once, few, many or a size class.

>TRBJ2-3|TRBD2|NA|TRBV11-2
CASSANPASGMGGDTQYF
TGTGCCAGCAGCGCTAACCCGGCTAGCGGGATGGGGGGAGATACGCAGTATTTT
>TRBJ1-5|TRBD1|NA|TRBV28
CASSLPTGNNQPQHF
TGTGCCAGCAGTCTACCGACAGGGAACAATCAGCCCCAGCATTTT
>TRBJ1-1|TRBD1|NA|TRBV9
CASSGRDSTEAFF
TGTGCCAGCAGCGGGCGGGACAGCACTGAAGCTTTCTTT
>TRBJ1-1|NA|NA|TRBV5-4
CASNLGLSSEAFF
TGTGCCAGCAACTTGGGTTTGTCTTCTGAAGCTTTCTTT
>TRBJ1-2|NA|few|TRBV29-1
CSVNPIGRLGYGYTF
TGCAGCGTTAACCCCATTGGGCGGCTCGGCTATGGCTACACCTTC
>TRBJ2-7|NA|NA|TRBV19
CASSIVPGYEQYF
TGTGCCAGTAGTATAGTGCCCGGCTACGAGCAGTACTTC
>TRBJ2-7|NA|NA|TRBV6-5
CASRWAGALEQYF
TGTGCCAGCCGTTGGGCAGGGGCCTTGGAGCAGTACTTC
>TRBJ1-4|NA|NA|TRBV12-3/TRBV12-4
CASSRLLEKLFF
TGTGCCAGCAGTCGTTTATTGGAAAAACTGTTTTTT
>TRBJ2-2|TRBD2|NA|TRBV7-2
CASSLGSREAGELFF
TGTGCCAGCAGCTTAGGGAGTCGGGAGGCCGGGGAGCTGTTTTTT
>TRBJ2-3|TRBD2|NA|TRBV28
CASSLLAGGSRPNTQYF
TGTGCCAGCAGTCTTCTAGCGGGAGGATCTCGGCCGAATACGCAGTATTTT